The sample holds a few counts of the clone carrying this T cell receptor beta chain. Its antigen is not identified. This specimen comes from a study of CD8+CD57+ T cells in acquired aplastic anemia. For the study at large: The DNA of sorted CD4+ and CD8+ cells averaged approximately 3.2 ug. Study outcomes and limitations: Overlap between patients and controls comprised 25 to 30 CD8+ CDR3 sequences. Controls and patients did not differ significantly in CD8+ Simpson's diversity.

V was clipped by 3 bases and J by 6 bases; unmatched bases: 11. CDR3 size: 16 residues. Per the germline V gene, CDR1 is SGDLS and CDR2 is YYNGEE. Selection for sequencing was limited to patients who had shown CD8+CD57+ cell expansion by flow cytometry. Every patient was diagnosed with severe acquired aplastic anemia. Profiling that covered TCR beta VDJ and CDR3 relied on genomic DNA as its template. MiXCR was run by TCRdb on the reads, yielding one entry per CDR3 protein. The sample holds about 250,000 distinct CDR3 sequences, 47% seen once. The clonotype was recovered from a human donor with aplastic anemia. The sample comprised sorted CD4+, CD8+, or CD8+CD57+ T cells (not recorded which) from PBMCs. V usage is TRBV9 and J usage is TRBJ2-2; TRBD2 aligns across 7 bases. The CDR3 nucleotides read TGTGCCAGCAGCGGACGGAGCGGGAAAATTTCCGGGGAGCTGTTTTTT. It is translated as CASSGRSGKISGELFF.